Shown below are 9 T cell receptor beta chains from a single sample sequenced in a study of regulatory T cells in long-lasting Graves disease (dated by TCRdb to the early 2020s). This specimen's time point label, per the study, means: newly diagnosed GD, antithyroid drugs for less than 3 months. RNA was extracted from PBMCs in TRIzol for both TCR sequencing and RNA sequencing. The library was produced with multiplex PCR. Sequencing used an Illumina HiSeq 4000. CDR3 regions were amplified by Arm-PCR with iRepertoire HTBI primers to construct TCR beta libraries. TCRdb reanalyzed the raw reads on its own, using fastp at Q25 for trimming and MiXCR for clone calling, and kept in-frame beta chains. Each CDR3 protein appears once, grouped with its most common genes and DNA. This sample lists a few hundred thousand distinct CDR3 sequences; about 13% were detected once. Together, the top ten hold under 10% of the sample.

This same sample was also taken into another study, of T cells in Graves' hyperthyroidism and ophthalmopathy.

The starting material was peripheral blood mononuclear cells (PBMCs), obtained at new diagnosis, from a patient treated with antithyroid drugs. All receptors come from a young man with Graves disease. Donor details come from another sample of the same person, matched by shared clones.

This clonotype was seen only a few times. The V and J genes are TRBV24-1 and TRBJ1-1, with a tentative D call TRBD1 (6 bases). This CDR3 is built from 14 residues. The V gene's germline CDR1 is KGHDR and CDR2 SFDVKD. The ends were cut back, 2 bases at V and 8 bases at J, with 14 bases in the middle. CDR3 residues: CATSDSTGRGEAFF. As DNA, the CDR3 is TGTGCCACCAGTGATTCAACAGGGAGGGGGGAAGCTTTCTTT.

Ten or more counts support this clonotype. CDR3 in DNA: TGTGCCAGCAGCCAAGAAGGGCTAGCGGACCCCTACGAGCAGTACTTC. Translation gives CASSQEGLADPYEQYF. The chain links TRBV3-1 to TRBJ2-7; TRBD2 aligns across 7 bases. The CDR3 totals 16 residues. With V trimmed by 0 bases and J by 2 bases, 7 bases remained unmatched. Germline CDR1 and CDR2: LGHDT and YNNKEL (reference sequence).

Points on this clonotype: With a far larger clone one base away, a read error is the likely cause. This chain connects TRBV2 to TRBJ2-5, with no clear D. The J call may be incorrect, as the DNA end agrees better with TRBJ2-1. The V gene's germline CDR1 is SNHLY and CDR2 FYNNEI. CDR3 length: 13 amino acids. This CDR3 reads CAGAPNEHDEQFF. In nucleotides, the CDR3 is TGTGCCGGCGCCCCTAACGAGCACGATGAGCAGTTCTTC.

This clonotype has more than one count but fewer than ten. A clone one base away is much larger, so this may be a read error. The chain is built from TRBV11-1 and TRBJ2-5; D gene uncertain. V dropped 5 bases and J dropped 0 bases, with 10 bases sitting between them. Germline V lookup: CDR1 SGHAT, CDR2 FQDESV (reference sequence). The CDR3 totals 14 residues. In nucleotides, the CDR3 is TGTGCCAGCAGCCATGCTAAAGACCAAGAGACCCAGTACTTC. It yields the protein CASSHAKDQETQYF.

This clonotype has a count of ten or more. The V gene is TRBV7-6, the J gene TRBJ2-1, with D perhaps assigned TRBD1 or TRBD2 (5 bases each). The CDR3 totals 14 residues. Germline V gene sequence: CDR1 SGHVS, CDR2 FNYEAQ. V dropped 1 base and J dropped 8 bases, with 12 bases sitting between them. In DNA form, the CDR3 reads TGTGCCAGCAGCTTAGGACTTTGGGACGATGAGCAGTTCTTC. This encodes CASSLGLWDDEQFF. The whole variable domain, filled in from reference TRBV7-6 and TRBJ2-1, reads GAGVSQSPRYKVTKRGQDVALRCDPISGHVSLYWYRQALGQGPEFLTYFNYEAQQDKSGLPNDRFSAERPEGSISTLTIQRTEQRDSAMYRCASSLGLWDDEQFFGPGTRLTVL.

The chain combines TRBV24-1 with TRBJ1-2; 8 bases are a match to TRBD1. Germline V gene data show CDR1 as KGHDR and CDR2 as SFDVKD. The CDR3 has 13 amino acids. J gave up 7 bases and V 5 bases, and 5 bases lay outside the gene matches. The CDR3 loop is CATSGGTGSGYTF. Here the CDR3 DNA reads TGTGCCACCAGTGGTGGGACAGGCTCTGGCTACACCTTC.

With respect to this clonotype: Just one base apart from a much larger clone, this may be a read error. The chain combines TRBV5-1 with TRBJ2-3, with 9 bases aligning to TRBD2. The DNA matches TRBJ2-7 better at its end, which makes the J call doubtful. The CDR3 sequence is 18 residues long. The germline V gene encodes CDR1 SGHRS and CDR2 YFSETQ. In DNA, the CDR3 is TGCGCCAGCAGCCATCCGCTTGCGGGAGGGCCGAAATTCCATGAGCAGTACTTC. Translated, it gives CASSHPLAGGPKFHEQYF.

This clonotype has at least ten counts. This sequence joins TRBV2 and TRBJ2-3; a weak D match, TRBD2 (6 bases). The V end lost 9 bases, the J end lost 5 bases, and 15 bases lay between the germline ends. Germline V gene sequence: CDR1 SNHLY, CDR2 FYNNEI. This CDR3 comprises 13 residues. CDR3 amino acids: CARLGGKGDTQYF. The CDR3, as DNA: TGTGCCAGACTGGGCGGGAAAGGAGATACGCAGTATTTT.

The sample holds many counts of this clonotype. The gene calls are TRBV6-2 or TRBV6-3 and TRBJ1-5; 8 bases map to TRBD1. Germline V lookup: CDR1 MNHEY, CDR2 SVGEGT. J was trimmed by 2 bases and V by 2 bases; bases with no gene match: 14. The CDR3 is made up of 19 amino acids. CDR3 region: CASSYRGTGGYYGNQPQHF. The CDR3 DNA reads TGTGCCAGCAGTTACAGAGGAACAGGGGGATATTACGGCAATCAGCCCCAGCATTTT.